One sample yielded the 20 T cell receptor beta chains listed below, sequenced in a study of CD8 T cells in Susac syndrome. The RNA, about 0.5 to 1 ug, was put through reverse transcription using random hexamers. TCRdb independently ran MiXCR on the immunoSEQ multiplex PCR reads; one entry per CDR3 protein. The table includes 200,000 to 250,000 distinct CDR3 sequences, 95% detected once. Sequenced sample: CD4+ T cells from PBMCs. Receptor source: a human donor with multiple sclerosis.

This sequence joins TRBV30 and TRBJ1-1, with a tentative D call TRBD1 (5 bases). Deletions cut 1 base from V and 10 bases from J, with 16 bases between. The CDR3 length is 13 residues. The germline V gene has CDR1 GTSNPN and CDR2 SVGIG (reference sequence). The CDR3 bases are TGTGCCTGGAGTGCTACGGGGCTTCGGGGAGCTTTCTTT. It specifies CAWSATGLRGAFF. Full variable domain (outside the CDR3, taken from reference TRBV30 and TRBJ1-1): SQTIHQWPATLVQPVGSPLSLECTVEGTSNPNLYWYRQAAGRGLQLLFYSVGIGQISSEVPQNLSASRPQDRQFILSSKKLLLSDSGFYLCAWSATGLRGAFFGQGTRLTVV.

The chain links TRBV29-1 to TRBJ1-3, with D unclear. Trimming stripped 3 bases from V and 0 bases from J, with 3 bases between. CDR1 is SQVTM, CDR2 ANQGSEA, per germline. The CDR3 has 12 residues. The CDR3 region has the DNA TGCAGCGTTGAGGACTCTGGAAACACCATATATTTT. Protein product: CSVEDSGNTIYF.

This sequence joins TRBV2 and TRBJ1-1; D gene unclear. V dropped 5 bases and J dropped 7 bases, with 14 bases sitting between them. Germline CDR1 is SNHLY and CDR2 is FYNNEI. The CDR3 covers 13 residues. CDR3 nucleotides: TGTGCCAGCAGTTCCTACATCGAGGGTGAAGCTTTCTTT. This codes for CASSSYIEGEAFF.

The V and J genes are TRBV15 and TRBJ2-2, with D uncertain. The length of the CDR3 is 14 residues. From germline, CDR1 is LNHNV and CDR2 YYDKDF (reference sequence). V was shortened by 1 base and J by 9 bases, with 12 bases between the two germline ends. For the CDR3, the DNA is TGTGCCACCAGCAGAGGAGCTTCCCCGAGGGAGCTGTTTTTT. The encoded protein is CATSRGASPRELFF.

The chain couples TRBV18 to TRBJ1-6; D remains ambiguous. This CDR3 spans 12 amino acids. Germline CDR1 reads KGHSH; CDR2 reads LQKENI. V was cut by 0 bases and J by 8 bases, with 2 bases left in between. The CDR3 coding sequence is TGTGCCAGCTCACCACCGGATTCACCCCTCCACTTT. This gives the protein CASSPPDSPLHF.

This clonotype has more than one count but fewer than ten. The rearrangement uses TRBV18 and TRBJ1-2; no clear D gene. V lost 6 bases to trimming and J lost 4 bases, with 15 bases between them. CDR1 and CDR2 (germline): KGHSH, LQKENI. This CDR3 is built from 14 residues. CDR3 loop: CASSPPGGSYGYTF. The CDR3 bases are TGTGCCAGCTCCCCCCCGGGCGGGAGCTATGGCTACACCTTC.

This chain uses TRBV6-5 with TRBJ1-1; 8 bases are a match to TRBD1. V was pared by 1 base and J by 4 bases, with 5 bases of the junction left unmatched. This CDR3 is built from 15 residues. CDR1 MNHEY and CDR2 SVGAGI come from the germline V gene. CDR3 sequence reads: CASSYLGQGGTEAFF. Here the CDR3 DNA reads TGTGCCAGCAGTTACTTAGGACAGGGAGGCACTGAAGCTTTCTTT.

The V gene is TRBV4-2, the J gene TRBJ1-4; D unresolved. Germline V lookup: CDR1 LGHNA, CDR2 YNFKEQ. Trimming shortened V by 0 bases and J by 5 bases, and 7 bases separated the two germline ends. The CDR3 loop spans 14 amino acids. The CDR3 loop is CASSQEGPNEKLFF. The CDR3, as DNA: TGTGCCAGCAGCCAAGAAGGACCGAATGAAAAACTGTTTTTT.

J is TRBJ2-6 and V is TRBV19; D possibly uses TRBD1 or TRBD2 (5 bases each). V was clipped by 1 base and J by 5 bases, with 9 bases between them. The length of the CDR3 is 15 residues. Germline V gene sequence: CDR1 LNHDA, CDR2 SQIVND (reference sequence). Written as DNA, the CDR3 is TGTGCCAGTAGTATAGTCGGGGCAAGGGCCAACGTCCTGACTTTC. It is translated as CASSIVGARANVLTF.

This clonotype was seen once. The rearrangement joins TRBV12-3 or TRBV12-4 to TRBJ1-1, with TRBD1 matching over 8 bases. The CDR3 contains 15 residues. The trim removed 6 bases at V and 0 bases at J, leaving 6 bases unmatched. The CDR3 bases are TGTGCCAGCAGATGGACAGGGCCCATGAACACTGAAGCTTTCTTT. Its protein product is CASRWTGPMNTEAFF.

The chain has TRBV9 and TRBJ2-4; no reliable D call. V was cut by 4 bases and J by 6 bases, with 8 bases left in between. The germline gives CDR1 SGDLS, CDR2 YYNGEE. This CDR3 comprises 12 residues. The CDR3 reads CASSSLGNIQYF. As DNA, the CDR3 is TGTGCCAGCAGCTCTCTTGGAAACATTCAGTACTTC.

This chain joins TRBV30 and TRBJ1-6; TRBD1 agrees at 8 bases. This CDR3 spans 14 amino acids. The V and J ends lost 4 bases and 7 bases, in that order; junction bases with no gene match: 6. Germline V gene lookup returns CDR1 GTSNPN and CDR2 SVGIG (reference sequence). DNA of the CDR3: TGTGCCTGGAACCCGGGACAGGAAAATTCACCCCTCCACTTT. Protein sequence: CAWNPGQENSPLHF.

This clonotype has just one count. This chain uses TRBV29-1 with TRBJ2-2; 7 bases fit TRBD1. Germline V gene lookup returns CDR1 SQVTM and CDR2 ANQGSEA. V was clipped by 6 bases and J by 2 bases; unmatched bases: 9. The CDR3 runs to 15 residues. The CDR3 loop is CSVKPGQPNTGELFF. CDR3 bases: TGCAGCGTAAAGCCGGGACAGCCCAACACCGGGGAGCTGTTTTTT.

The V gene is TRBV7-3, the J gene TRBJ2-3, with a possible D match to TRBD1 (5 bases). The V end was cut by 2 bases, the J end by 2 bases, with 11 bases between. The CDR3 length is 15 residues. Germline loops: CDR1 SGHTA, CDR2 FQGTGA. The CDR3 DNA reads TGTGCCAGCAGCTTACTAGGGGTTGACACAGATACGCAGTATTTT. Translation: CASSLLGVDTDTQYF.

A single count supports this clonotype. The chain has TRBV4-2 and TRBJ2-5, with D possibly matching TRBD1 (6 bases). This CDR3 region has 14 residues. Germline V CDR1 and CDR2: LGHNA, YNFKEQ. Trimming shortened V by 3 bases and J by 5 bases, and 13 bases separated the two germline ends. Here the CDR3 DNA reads TGTGCCAGCAGCCAGAGAAGTGGGGGCGAGACCCAGTACTTC. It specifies CASSQRSGGETQYF.

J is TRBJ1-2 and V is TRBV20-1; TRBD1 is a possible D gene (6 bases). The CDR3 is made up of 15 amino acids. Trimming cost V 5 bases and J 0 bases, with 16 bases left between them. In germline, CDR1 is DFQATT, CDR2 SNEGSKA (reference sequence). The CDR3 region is CSALRGGGSNYGYTF. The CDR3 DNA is TGCAGTGCTTTACGGGGAGGGGGTTCTAACTATGGCTACACCTTC.

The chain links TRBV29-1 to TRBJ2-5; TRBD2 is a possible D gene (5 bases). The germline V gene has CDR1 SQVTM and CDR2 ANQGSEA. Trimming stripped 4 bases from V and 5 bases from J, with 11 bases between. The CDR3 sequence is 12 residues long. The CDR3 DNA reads TGCAGCGTTGTTGCTAGCAGTGAGACCCAGTACTTC. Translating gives CSVVASSETQYF.

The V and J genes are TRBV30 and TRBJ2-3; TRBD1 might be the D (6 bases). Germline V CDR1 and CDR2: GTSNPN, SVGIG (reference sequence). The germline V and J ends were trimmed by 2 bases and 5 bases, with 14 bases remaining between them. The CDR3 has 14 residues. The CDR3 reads CAWSIGGEGDTQYF. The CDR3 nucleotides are TGTGCCTGGAGTATAGGGGGAGAGGGAGATACGCAGTATTTT. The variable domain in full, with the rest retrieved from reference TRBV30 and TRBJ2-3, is SQTIHQWPATLVQPVGSPLSLECTVEGTSNPNLYWYRQAAGRGLQLLFYSVGIGQISSEVPQNLSASRPQDRQFILSSKKLLLSDSGFYLCAWSIGGEGDTQYFGPGTRLTVL.

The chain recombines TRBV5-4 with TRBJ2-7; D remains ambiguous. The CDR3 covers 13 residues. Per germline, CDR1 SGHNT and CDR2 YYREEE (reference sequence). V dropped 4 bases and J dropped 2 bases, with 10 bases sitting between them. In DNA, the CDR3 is TGTGCCAGCAGCCCGGACGGAGCCTACGAGCAGTACGTC. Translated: CASSPDGAYEQYV.

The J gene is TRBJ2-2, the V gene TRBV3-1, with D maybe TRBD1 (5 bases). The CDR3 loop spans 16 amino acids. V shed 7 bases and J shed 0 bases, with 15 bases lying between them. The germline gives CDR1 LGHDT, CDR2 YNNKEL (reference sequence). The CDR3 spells CASTLGRGANTGELFF. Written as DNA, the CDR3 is TGTGCCAGCACACTTGGAAGGGGCGCGAACACCGGGGAGCTGTTTTTT.